A single sample is the source of the 21 T cell receptor beta chains below, sequenced in a study of T cells expressing NK-cell markers. TCRdb re-called the 5' RACE reads and catalogs CDR3 proteins one per entry, DNA excluded. The sample totals over 250,000 distinct CDR3 sequences. The sample was blood T cells: a sorted CD56 or NKG2C T cell subset, CD4+ or CD8+ T cells, or bulk PBMC T cells (not recorded which). These receptors were collected from a woman between 18 and 70 years old in good health.

The chain has TRBV7-8 and TRBJ1-1; TCRdb's assignment of TRBD1 cannot be checked, as there is no DNA. Germline V lookup: CDR1 SGHVS, CDR2 FQNEAQ. This CDR3 has 13 amino acids. The CDR3 loop is CASSFPPGTTAFF. Full variable domain (outside the CDR3, taken from reference TRBV7-8 and TRBJ1-1): GAGVSQSPRYKVAKRGQDVALRCDPISGHVSLFWYQQALGQGPEFLTYFQNEAQLDKSGLPSDRFFAERPEGSVSTLKIQRTQQEDSAVYLCASSFPPGTTAFFGQGTRLTVV.

The gene calls are TRBV5-1 and TRBJ2-1. This CDR3 has 15 residues. Looked up from germline, CDR1 is SGHRS and CDR2 is YFSETQ. CDR3 residues: CASSTDGSSYNEQFF.

V and J are TRBV28 and TRBJ2-3; checking the TCRdb D call of TRBD1 is not possible without DNA. This CDR3 comprises 14 residues. Germline V lookup: CDR1 MDHEN, CDR2 SYDVKM. The CDR3 protein is CASSSTDRADTQYF.

The chain joins TRBV11-1 to TRBJ2-1. CDR1 SGHAT and CDR2 FQDESV come from the germline V gene (reference sequence). The CDR3 extends over 15 amino acids. The CDR3 is CASSLAGEAYNEQFF.

This chain uses TRBV7-3 with TRBJ2-1. Germline CDR1 and CDR2: SGHTA and FQGTGA. The CDR3 is made up of 14 amino acids. The CDR3 is CASSSRIPYNEQFF.

The chain has TRBV3-1 and TRBJ1-2; TCRdb calls TRBD1, which cannot be checked without DNA. The germline gives CDR1 LGHDT, CDR2 YNNKEL (reference sequence). The CDR3 consists of 13 residues. The CDR3 reads CASSPSKTVGYTF.

This sequence joins TRBV15 and TRBJ2-3; the TRBD1 assignment by TCRdb is unverifiable without DNA. Germline V gene data show CDR1 as LNHNV and CDR2 as YYDKDF (reference sequence). CDR3 length: 15 residues. The chain's CDR3 is CATSRDEGLGDTQYF.

The rearrangement links TRBV19 to TRBJ2-5; the D call of TRBD2 rests on TCRdb alone, since no DNA is present to check it. This CDR3 has 15 amino acids. CDR1 is LNHDA and CDR2 is SQIVND in the germline V gene (reference sequence). The CDR3 sequence: CASSPASGSEETQYF.

The chain links TRBV7-8 to TRBJ1-3; no DNA is available, so the TRBD1 call from TCRdb remains unchecked. Germline V gene lookup returns CDR1 SGHVS and CDR2 FQNEAQ. The CDR3 sequence is 17 residues long. The CDR3 loop reads CASSLGRQGASGNTIYF. The variable domain in full, completed from reference TRBV7-8 and TRBJ1-3, reads GAGVSQSPRYKVAKRGQDVALRCDPISGHVSLFWYQQALGQGPEFLTYFQNEAQLDKSGLPSDRFFAERPEGSVSTLKIQRTQQEDSAVYLCASSLGRQGASGNTIYFGEGSWLTVV.

V gene TRBV6-1 combines with J gene TRBJ1-5; no DNA is available, so the TRBD1 call from TCRdb remains unchecked. The CDR3 consists of 14 residues. Germline V gene lookup returns CDR1 MNHNS and CDR2 SASEGT. CDR3 residues: CASSEIGGSQPQHF.

The V call is TRBV12-3 or TRBV12-4, the J call TRBJ1-1; with no DNA, the TCRdb D assignment of TRBD1 cannot be verified. The CDR3 sequence is 11 residues long. This chain's CDR3 is CASSLRDEAFF.

The rearrangement links TRBV29-1 to TRBJ2-1. Germline V gene lookup returns CDR1 SQVTM and CDR2 ANQGSEA. The CDR3 loop spans 13 amino acids. This CDR3 reads CSGQPSSYNEQFF.

The V and J genes are TRBV5-1 and TRBJ2-6; TCRdb selects TRBD1, and the lack of DNA leaves this call unchecked. This CDR3 spans 18 amino acids. Germline CDR1 and CDR2: SGHRS and YFSETQ. The CDR3: CASTPAGQGASGANVLTF.

This chain links TRBV4-2 with TRBJ1-5. Germline V gene data show CDR1 as LGHNA and CDR2 as YNFKEQ. The CDR3 runs 13 residues. CDR3 protein: CASSPPVGQPQHF.

The chain joins TRBV6-5 to TRBJ2-3; TCRdb reports TRBD1, a call that lacks DNA to check it against. This CDR3 region has 14 residues. Germline CDR1 reads MNHEY; CDR2 reads SVGAGI. The CDR3 region is CASSYGQNSDTQYF.

The rearrangement uses TRBV27 and TRBJ2-7; lacking DNA, the TRBD2 call made by TCRdb goes unchecked. Germline CDR1 is MNHEY and CDR2 is SMNVEV (reference sequence). This CDR3 spans 15 amino acids. The CDR3 here is CASSPPGLAGREQYF.

The chain joins TRBV6-1 to TRBJ1-5; the D call of TRBD1 rests on TCRdb alone, since no DNA is present to check it. The CDR3 extends over 15 amino acids. CDR1 is MNHNS, CDR2 SASEGT, per germline. CDR3 amino acids: CASSEEARGSQPQHF.

This chain uses TRBV19 with TRBJ1-1. This CDR3 has 16 residues. Germline V CDR1 and CDR2: LNHDA, SQIVND (reference sequence). The CDR3 sequence: CASSTQSNLLNTEAFF.

This chain connects TRBV12-3 or TRBV12-4 to TRBJ2-1; lacking DNA, the TRBD2 call made by TCRdb goes unchecked. The CDR3 totals 11 residues. The CDR3 sequence is CASSQGLGSFF.

The chain has TRBV4-1 and TRBJ2-2; the D call from TCRdb, TRBD1, cannot be confirmed without DNA. The CDR3 extends over 17 amino acids. CDR1 and CDR2 (germline): MGHRA, YSYEKL. This CDR3 reads CASSQAGTGANTGELFF.

The CDR3 region is CASSFTSTGNTEAFF. The gene calls are TRBV7-2 and TRBJ1-1. Germline CDR1 SGHTA, CDR2 FQGNSA. This CDR3 has 15 residues.